The entry that follows covers one TCR beta chain sequence. This sample is part of a study of HIV-infected patients and healthy controls. TCRdb reanalysed the 5' RACE reads using MiXCR and keeps one entry per CDR3 protein. This table has about 67,000 distinct CDR3 sequences, about 17% appearing once. The germline CDR1 and CDR2 sequences are SGHAT and FQDESV (reference sequence). This CDR3 contains 15 residues. The V end was cut by 4 bases, the J end by 0 bases, with 7 bases between. This clonotype originated in a human donor in good health. Sequencing was performed on CD4+ T cells from blood. The chain combines TRBV11-1 with TRBJ2-6; D is ambiguous. This CDR3 reads CASSYTTSGANVLTF. The CDR3 nucleotides are TGTGCCAGCAGCTATACAACCTCTGGGGCCAACGTCCTGACTTTC.